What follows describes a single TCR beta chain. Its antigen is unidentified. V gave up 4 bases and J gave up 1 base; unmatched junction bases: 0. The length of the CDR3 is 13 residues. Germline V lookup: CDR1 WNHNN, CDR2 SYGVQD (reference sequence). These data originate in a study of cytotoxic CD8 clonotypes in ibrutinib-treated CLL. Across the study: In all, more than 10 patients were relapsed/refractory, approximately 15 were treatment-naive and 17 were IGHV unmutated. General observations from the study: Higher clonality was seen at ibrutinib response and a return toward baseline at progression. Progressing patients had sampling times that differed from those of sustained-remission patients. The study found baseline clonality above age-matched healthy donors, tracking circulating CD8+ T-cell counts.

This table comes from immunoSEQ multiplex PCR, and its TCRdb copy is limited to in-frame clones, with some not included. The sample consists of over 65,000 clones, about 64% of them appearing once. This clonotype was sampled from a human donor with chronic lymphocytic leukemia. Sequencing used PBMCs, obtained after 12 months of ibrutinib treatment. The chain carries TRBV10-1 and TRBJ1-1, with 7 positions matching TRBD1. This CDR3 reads CASSGQGNTEAFF. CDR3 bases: TGCGCCAGCAGTGGACAGGGGAACACTGAAGCTTTCTTT.